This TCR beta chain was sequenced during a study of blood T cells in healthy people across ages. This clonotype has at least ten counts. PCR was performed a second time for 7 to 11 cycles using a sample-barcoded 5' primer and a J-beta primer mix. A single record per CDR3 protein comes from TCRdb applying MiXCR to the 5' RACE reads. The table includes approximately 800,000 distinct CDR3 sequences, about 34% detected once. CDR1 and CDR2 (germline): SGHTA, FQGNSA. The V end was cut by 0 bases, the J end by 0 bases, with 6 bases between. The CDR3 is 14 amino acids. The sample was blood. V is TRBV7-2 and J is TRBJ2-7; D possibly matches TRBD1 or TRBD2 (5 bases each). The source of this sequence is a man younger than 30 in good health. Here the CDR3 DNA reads TGTGCCAGCAGCTTAGCGGGGGTCTCCTACGAGCAGTACTTC. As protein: CASSLAGVSYEQYF.